These T cell receptor beta chains were read from a single sample in a study of shared clonotypes between healthy human individuals. This table comes from immunoSEQ multiplex PCR, and its TCRdb copy is limited to in-frame clones, with some not included. In the table there are over 2 million clones, less than 95% of which are singletons. Sequenced material: naive CD4+ T cells from PBMCs. Receptor source: a man between 18 and 29 years old in good health. Some clones in this sample may be carry-over from other donors' samples. CDR3s include the opening cysteine and the closing phenylalanine or tryptophan. D genes are given only for firm matches. The listing skips clone size in some rows; elsewhere it reads once, few, many or a size class.

TRBV5-8	-	-	TRBJ1-2	12	TGTGCCAGCAGCTTGCGGAACTATGGCTACACCTTC	CASSLRNYGYTF
TRBV15	-	-	TRBJ2-5	15	TGTGCCACCAGCAGAGAGGGGGCCCTCGGGGAGACCCAGTACTTC	CATSREGALGETQYF
TRBV28	-	TRBD2	TRBJ2-7	15	TGTGCCAGCAGTTTAGCCGGGGAGGGACGCTACGAGCAGTACTTC	CASSLAGEGRYEQYF
TRBV5-1	-	-	TRBJ2-1	16	TGCGCCAGCAGCTTCATCAGGGGGAGGATAGGGAATGAGCAGTTCTTC	CASSFIRGRIGNEQFF
TRBV30	-	-	TRBJ1-1	15	TGTGCCTGGAGGCGGAAAGCCCTACAGAACACTGAAGCTTTCTTT	CAWRRKALQNTEAFF
TRBV15	-	-	TRBJ2-5	13	TGTGCCACCAGCAGAGGAGGGTCTGAGACCCAGTACTTC	CATSRGGSETQYF
TRBV10-3	-	TRBD1	TRBJ1-5	15	TGTGCCATCAGTGATGACAGGGGTAGCAATCAGCCCCAGCATTTT	CAISDDRGSNQPQHF
TRBV6-1	-	-	TRBJ2-2	17	TGTGCCAGCAGTGCCCACCTTACGGGGCGAAACACCGGGGAGCTGTTTTTT	CASSAHLTGRNTGELFF
TRBV5-1	-	-	TRBJ1-1	13	TGCGCCAGCAGCCGAGAAGGGAACACTGAAGCTTTCTTT	CASSREGNTEAFF
TRBV9	-	-	TRBJ2-3	15	TGTGCCAGCAGCGTAGTCGCGGTTGTGACAGATACGCAGTATTTT	CASSVVAVVTDTQYF
TRBV28	-	-	TRBJ1-5	13	TGTGCCAGCAGCCCCGGGGGGGGTCGGCCCCAGCATTTT	CASSPGGGRPQHF
TRBV29-1	-	-	TRBJ2-7	13	TGCAGCGTGAGGGGGACCGAGCAGTACGAGCAGTACTTC	CSVRGTEQYEQYF
TRBV6-5	-	-	TRBJ2-4	13	TGTGCCAGCACCGCCGAGAGGGGGGGCATTCAGTACTTC	CASTAERGGIQYF
TRBV29-1	-	TRBD2	TRBJ2-3	14	TGCAGCGTTGATGGGACTAGCAACACAGATACGCAGTATTTT	CSVDGTSNTDTQYF
TRBV6-1	-	-	TRBJ2-1	12	TGTGCCAGCAGGGGTTCGGTGGGTGAGCAGTTCTTC	CASRGSVGEQFF
TRBV27	-	-	TRBJ1-5	12	TGTGCCAGCAGGGGCGGGGATCAGCCCCAGCATTTT	CASRGGDQPQHF
TRBV7-3	-	-	TRBJ2-1	17	TGTGCCAGCAGCTTATTACCTGGCGGGGTATCCTACAATGAGCAGTTCTTC	CASSLLPGGVSYNEQFF
TRBV29-1	-	-	TRBJ2-5	12	TGCAGCGTCGTCGGGAAACAAGAGACCCAGTACTTC	CSVVGKQETQYF
TRBV5-1	-	TRBD2	TRBJ2-2	17	TGCGCCAGCAGCTTGGCCGCGGGAGGGCCTAGGACCGGGGAGCTGTTTTTT	CASSLAAGGPRTGELFF
TRBV5-6	few	TRBD1	TRBJ1-1	14	TGTGCCAGCAGCCTGGGACAGGGGTACACTGAAGCTTTCTTT	CASSLGQGYTEAFF
TRBV29-1	-	-	TRBJ1-2	13	TGCAGCGCCGTGGAGGGGCCGAACTATGGCTACACCTTC	CSAVEGPNYGYTF
TRBV2	-	-	TRBJ2-3	14	TGTGCCAGCAGTGAAGATCACAGCACAGATACGCAGTATTTT	CASSEDHSTDTQYF